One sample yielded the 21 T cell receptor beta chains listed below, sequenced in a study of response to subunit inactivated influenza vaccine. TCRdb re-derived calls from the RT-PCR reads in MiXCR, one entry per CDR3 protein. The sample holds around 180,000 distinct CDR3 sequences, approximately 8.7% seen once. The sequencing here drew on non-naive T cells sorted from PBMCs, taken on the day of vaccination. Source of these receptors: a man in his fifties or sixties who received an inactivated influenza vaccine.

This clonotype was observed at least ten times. The CDR3 coding sequence is TGTGCCAGCAGTTCTTTAGCGGGATTGGGCAATGAGCAGTTCTTC. It translates to CASSSLAGLGNEQFF. The chain recombines TRBV12-3 or TRBV12-4 with TRBJ2-1; 8 nucleotides agree with TRBD2. The V segment lost 4 bases and the J segment 6 bases; nucleotides outside the gene matches: 8. This CDR3 contains 15 residues.

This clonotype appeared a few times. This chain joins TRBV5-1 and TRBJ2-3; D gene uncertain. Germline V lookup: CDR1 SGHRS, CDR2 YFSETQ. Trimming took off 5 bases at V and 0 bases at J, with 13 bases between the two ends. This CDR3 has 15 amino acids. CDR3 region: CASSSTAASTDTQYF. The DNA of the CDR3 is TGCGCCAGCAGTAGCACAGCCGCTAGCACAGATACGCAGTATTTT.

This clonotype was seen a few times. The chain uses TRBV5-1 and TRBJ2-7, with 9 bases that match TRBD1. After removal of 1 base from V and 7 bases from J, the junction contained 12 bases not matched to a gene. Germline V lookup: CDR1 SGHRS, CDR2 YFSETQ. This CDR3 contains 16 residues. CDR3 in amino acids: CASSLYPGQGIGEQYF. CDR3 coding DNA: TGCGCCAGCAGCTTGTATCCGGGACAGGGTATAGGTGAGCAGTACTTC.

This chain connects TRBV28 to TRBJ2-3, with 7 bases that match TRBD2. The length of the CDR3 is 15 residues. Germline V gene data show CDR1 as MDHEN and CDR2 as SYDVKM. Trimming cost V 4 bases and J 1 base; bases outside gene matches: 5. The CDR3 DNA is TGTGCCAGCAGTTCGTTCAGCGGGGGCACAGATACGCAGTATTTT. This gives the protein CASSSFSGGTDTQYF.

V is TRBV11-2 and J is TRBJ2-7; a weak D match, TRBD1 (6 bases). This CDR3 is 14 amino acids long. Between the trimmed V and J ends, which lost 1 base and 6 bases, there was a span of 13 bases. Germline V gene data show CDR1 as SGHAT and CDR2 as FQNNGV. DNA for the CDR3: TGTGCCAGCAGCTTAGGTCCAGGGGTCCCCGAGCAGTACTTC. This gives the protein CASSLGPGVPEQYF.

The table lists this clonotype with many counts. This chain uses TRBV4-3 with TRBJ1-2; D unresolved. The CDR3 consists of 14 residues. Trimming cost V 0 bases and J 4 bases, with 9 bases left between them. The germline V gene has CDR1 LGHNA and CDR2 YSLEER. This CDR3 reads CASSQDPGGYGYTF. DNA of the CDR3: TGCGCCAGCAGCCAAGATCCAGGTGGCTATGGCTACACCTTC.

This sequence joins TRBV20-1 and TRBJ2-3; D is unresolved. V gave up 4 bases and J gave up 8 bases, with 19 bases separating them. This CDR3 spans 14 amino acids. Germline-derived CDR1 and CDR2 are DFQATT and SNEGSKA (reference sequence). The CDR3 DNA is TGCAGTGCTACTGGACCGCGTGGCGTAGGTACGCAGTATTTT. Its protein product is CSATGPRGVGTQYF.

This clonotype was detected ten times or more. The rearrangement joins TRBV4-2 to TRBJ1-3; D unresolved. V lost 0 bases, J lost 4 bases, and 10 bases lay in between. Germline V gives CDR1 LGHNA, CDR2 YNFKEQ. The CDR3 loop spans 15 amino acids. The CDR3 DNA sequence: TGTGCCAGCAGCCAAGATCTAACAGAGGGAAACACCATATATTTT. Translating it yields CASSQDLTEGNTIYF.

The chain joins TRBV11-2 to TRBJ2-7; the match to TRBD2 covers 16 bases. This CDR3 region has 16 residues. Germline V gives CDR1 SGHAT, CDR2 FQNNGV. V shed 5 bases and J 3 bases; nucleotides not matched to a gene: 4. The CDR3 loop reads CASSPGLAGGGYEQYF. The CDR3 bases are TGTGCCAGCAGCCCGGGACTAGCGGGAGGGGGCTACGAGCAGTACTTC.

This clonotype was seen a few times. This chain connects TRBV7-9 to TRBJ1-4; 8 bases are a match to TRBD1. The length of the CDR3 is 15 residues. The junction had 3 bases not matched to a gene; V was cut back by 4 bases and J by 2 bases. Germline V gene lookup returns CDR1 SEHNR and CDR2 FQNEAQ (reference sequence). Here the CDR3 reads CASSSRQGTNEKLFF. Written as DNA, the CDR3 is TGTGCCAGCAGCTCAAGACAGGGGACTAATGAAAAACTGTTTTTT.

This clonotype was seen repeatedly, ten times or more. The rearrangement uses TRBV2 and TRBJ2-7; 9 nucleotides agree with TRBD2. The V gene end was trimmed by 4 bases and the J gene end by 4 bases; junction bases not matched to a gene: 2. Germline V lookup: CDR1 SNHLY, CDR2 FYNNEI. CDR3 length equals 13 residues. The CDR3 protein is CASSVSGGYEQYF. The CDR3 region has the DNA TGTGCCAGCAGTGTTAGCGGGGGTTACGAGCAGTACTTC.

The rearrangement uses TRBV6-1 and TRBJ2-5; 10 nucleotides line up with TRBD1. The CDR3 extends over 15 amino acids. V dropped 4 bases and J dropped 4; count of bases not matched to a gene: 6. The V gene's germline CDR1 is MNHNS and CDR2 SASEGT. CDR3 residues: CASSVQDRGRETQYF. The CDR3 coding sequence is TGTGCCAGCAGTGTACAAGACAGGGGGCGAGAGACCCAGTACTTC.

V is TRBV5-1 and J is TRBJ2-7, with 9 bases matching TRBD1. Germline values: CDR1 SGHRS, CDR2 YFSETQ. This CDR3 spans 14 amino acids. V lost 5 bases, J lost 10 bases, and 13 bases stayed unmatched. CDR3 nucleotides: TGCGCCAGCAGACCTGGGACAGGGTCGTCGTTACAGTACTTC. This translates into CASRPGTGSSLQYF.

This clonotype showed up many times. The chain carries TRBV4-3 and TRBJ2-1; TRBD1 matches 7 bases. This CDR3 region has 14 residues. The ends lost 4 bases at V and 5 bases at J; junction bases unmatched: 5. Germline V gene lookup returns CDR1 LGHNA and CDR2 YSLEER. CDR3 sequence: CASSRRGFNNEQFF. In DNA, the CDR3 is TGCGCCAGCAGCCGCAGGGGGTTTAACAATGAGCAGTTCTTC.

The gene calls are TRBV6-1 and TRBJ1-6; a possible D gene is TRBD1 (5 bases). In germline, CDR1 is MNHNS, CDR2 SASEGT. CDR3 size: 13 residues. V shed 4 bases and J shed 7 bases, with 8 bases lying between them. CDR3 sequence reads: CASSGGGNSPLHF. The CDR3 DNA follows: TGTGCCAGCAGTGGGGGGGGGAATTCACCCCTCCACTTT.

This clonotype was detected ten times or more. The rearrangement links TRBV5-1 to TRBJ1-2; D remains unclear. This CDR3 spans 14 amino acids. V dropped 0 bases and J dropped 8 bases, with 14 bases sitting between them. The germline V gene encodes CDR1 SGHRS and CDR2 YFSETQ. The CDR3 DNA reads TGCGCCAGCAGCTTGGAGCGGGCAACGGGAGGCTACACCTTC. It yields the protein CASSLERATGGYTF.

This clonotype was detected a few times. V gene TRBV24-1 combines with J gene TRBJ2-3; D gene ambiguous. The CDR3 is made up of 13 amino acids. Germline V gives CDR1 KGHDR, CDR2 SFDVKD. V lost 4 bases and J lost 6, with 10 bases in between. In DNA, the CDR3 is TGTGCCACCAGTGAGAGGTATGCTGATACGCAGTATTTT. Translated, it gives CATSERYADTQYF.

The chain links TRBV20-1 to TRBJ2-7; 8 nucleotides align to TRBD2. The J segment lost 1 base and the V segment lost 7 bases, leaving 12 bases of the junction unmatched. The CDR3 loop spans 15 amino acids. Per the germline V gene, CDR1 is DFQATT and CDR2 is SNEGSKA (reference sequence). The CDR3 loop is CSVPRASGRSYEQYF. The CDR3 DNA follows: TGCAGTGTCCCCCGGGCTAGCGGGCGTTCCTACGAGCAGTACTTC.

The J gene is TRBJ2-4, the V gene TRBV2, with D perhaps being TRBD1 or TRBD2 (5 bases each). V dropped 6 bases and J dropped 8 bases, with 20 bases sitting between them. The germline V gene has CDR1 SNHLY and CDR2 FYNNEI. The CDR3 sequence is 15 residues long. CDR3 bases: TGTGCCAGCAGGGGCGGGTTGGGGCCGCAAGACATTCAGTACTTC. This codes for CASRGGLGPQDIQYF. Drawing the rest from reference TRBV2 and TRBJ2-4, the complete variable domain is EPEVTQTPSHQVTQMGQEVILRCVPISNHLYFYWYRQILGQKVEFLVSFYNNEISEKSEIFDDQFSVERPDGSNFTLKIRSTKLEDSAMYFCASRGGLGPQDIQYFGAGTRLSVL.

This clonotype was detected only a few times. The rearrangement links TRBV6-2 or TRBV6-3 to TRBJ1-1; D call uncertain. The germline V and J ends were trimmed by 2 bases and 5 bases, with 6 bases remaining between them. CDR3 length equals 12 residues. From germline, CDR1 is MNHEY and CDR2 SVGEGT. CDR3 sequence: CASSYAVTEAFF. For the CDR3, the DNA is TGTGCCAGCAGTTACGCGGTAACTGAAGCTTTCTTT.

DNA of the CDR3: TGTGCCAGCAGTAACCCCGACAGGGGACCCACAGATACGCAGTATTTT. Translation: CASSNPDRGPTDTQYF. The V gene is TRBV6-2 or TRBV6-3, the J gene TRBJ2-3; 8 nucleotides agree with TRBD1. The J segment lost 2 bases and the V segment lost 5 bases, leaving 9 bases of the junction unmatched. The CDR3 consists of 16 residues. In germline, CDR1 is MNHEY, CDR2 SVGEGT.